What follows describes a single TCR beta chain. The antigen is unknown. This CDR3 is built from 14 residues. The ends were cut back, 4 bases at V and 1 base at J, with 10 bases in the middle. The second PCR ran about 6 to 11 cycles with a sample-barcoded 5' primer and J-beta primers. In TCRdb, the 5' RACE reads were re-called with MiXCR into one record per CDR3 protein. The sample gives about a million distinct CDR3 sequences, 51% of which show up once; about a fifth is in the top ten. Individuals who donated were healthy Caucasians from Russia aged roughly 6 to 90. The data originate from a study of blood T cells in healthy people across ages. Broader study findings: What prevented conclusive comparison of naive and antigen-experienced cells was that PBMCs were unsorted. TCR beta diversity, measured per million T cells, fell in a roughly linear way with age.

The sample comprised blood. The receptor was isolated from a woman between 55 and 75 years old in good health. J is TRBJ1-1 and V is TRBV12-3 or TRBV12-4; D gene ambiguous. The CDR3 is CASSSGPRNTEAFF. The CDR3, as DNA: TGTGCCAGCAGTTCCGGACCCCGGAACACTGAAGCTTTCTTT.